This passage covers 21 T cell receptor beta chains from one sample sequenced in a study of blood T cell repertoires in COVID-19. Using immunoSEQ multiplex PCR, the repertoire was profiled, and TCRdb retains in-frame clones only, with some absent. This sample has 380,000 or so clones, with 86% found just once. The sequencing sample was made of peripheral blood. Receptor source: a woman aged 55-75 years with COVID-19, enrolled during active disease.

V and J are TRBV6-1 and TRBJ1-1, with D possibly TRBD1 on 5 matching bases. This CDR3 comprises 15 residues. CDR1 and CDR2 (germline): MNHNS, SASEGT. V gave up 2 bases and J gave up 5 bases, with 15 bases separating them. This CDR3 reads CASSEWRGVGTEAFF. CDR3 sequence (DNA): TGTGCCAGCAGTGAATGGCGGGGGGTGGGAACTGAAGCTTTCTTT.

A note on this clone: Distinct nucleotide sequences in the sample also encode this CDR3. J is TRBJ1-2 and V is TRBV18; 9 bases are a match to TRBD1. The CDR3 covers 14 residues. The germline CDR1 and CDR2 sequences are KGHSH and LQKENI. Unmatched junction bases numbered 8, after V lost 6 bases and J lost 6 bases. The CDR3 sequence: CASSPSTGGDGYTF. CDR3 in DNA: TGTGCCAGCTCGCCATCTACAGGGGGCGATGGCTACACCTTC.

This chain links TRBV18 with TRBJ1-2; tentatively, D is TRBD1 (6 bases). The CDR3 sequence is 17 residues long. The V gene lost 3 bases and the J gene lost 3 bases, with 20 bases spanning the gap. CDR1 and CDR2 from the germline V gene are KGHSH and LQKENI. In DNA, the CDR3 is TGTGCCAGCTCACCTACTGCGAATACACAGGGTGACTATGGCTACACCTTC. Translated: CASSPTANTQGDYGYTF.

The CDR3 protein is CASSSDMELETQYF. CDR3 DNA sequence: TGTGCCAGCAGCTCGGACATGGAGTTGGAGACCCAGTACTTC. The chain is built from TRBV7-8 and TRBJ2-5, with D maybe TRBD1 (5 bases). From germline, CDR1 is SGHVS and CDR2 FQNEAQ. CDR3 length equals 14 residues. Trimming removed 4 bases from V and 5 bases from J, with 14 bases in between.

The chain couples TRBV27 to TRBJ1-3, with D maybe TRBD1 (6 bases). The germline CDR1 and CDR2 sequences are MNHEY and SMNVEV (reference sequence). Trimming shortened V by 5 bases and J by 0 bases, and 11 bases separated the two germline ends. This CDR3 region has 15 residues. The CDR3 nucleotides are TGTGCCAGCAGTCCTGGACAGTCCTCTGGAAACACCATATATTTT. Translating it yields CASSPGQSSGNTIYF.

This chain uses TRBV6-6 with TRBJ1-1; unclear D gene. Trimming removed 5 bases at V and 4 bases at J, with 8 bases between. The CDR3 extends over 12 amino acids. Per the germline V gene, CDR1 is MNHNY and CDR2 is SVGAGI (reference sequence). This chain's CDR3 is CASSVRGTEAFF. For the CDR3, the DNA is TGTGCCAGCAGTGTGAGAGGCACTGAAGCTTTCTTT.

The chain carries TRBV5-5 and TRBJ1-4, with unresolved D. V lost 1 base, J lost 8 bases, and 15 bases lay in between. This CDR3 is 15 amino acids long. Germline V gene data show CDR1 as SGHKS and CDR2 as YYEKEE (reference sequence). The CDR3 bases are TGTGCCAGCAGCTTGTCCCGAGGGTATGACGAAAAACTGTTTTTT. This codes for CASSLSRGYDEKLFF.

This chain connects TRBV29-1 to TRBJ1-2; D possibly corresponds to TRBD1 (6 bases). The germline gives CDR1 SQVTM, CDR2 ANQGSEA. The V and J ends lost 7 bases and 3 bases respectively, with 15 bases between them. The CDR3 is made up of 13 amino acids. The chain's CDR3 is CSDRVGSDYGYTF. CDR3 DNA: TGCAGCGACAGGGTGGGGAGCGACTATGGCTACACCTTC.

This chain uses TRBV9 with TRBJ2-7; D perhaps matches TRBD1 (5 bases). Germline CDR1 reads SGDLS; CDR2 reads YYNGEE. This CDR3 region has 13 residues. Trimming stripped 4 bases from V and 3 bases from J, with 11 bases between. The CDR3: CASSLTVGYEQYF. CDR3 bases: TGTGCCAGCAGCTTGACAGTAGGCTACGAGCAGTACTTC.

The chain joins TRBV21-1 to TRBJ2-3; the table gives TRBD2 as D, unverified against the DNA. TRBV21-1 is a pseudogene segment. The length of the CDR3 is 16 residues. The CDR3 protein is CASSKLASGGEDTQYF. As DNA, the CDR3 is TGTGCCAGCAGCAAACTAGCTAGCGGGGGAGAAGATACGCAGTATTTT.

Regarding this clone: This specimen includes other DNA sequences encoding the same CDR3. The genes are TRBV7-2 and TRBJ1-2; D gene ambiguous. Germline lookup yields CDR1 SGHTA and CDR2 FQGNSA. This CDR3 spans 15 amino acids. V lost 5 bases to trimming and J lost 8 bases, with 21 bases between them. The CDR3 reads CASSPYPEGEGGYTF. CDR3 sequence (DNA): TGTGCCAGCAGCCCGTATCCGGAGGGAGAAGGGGGCTACACCTTC.

The chain joins TRBV27 to TRBJ2-7; the D gene is possibly TRBD1 (6 bases). The CDR3 is made up of 18 amino acids. Germline V gives CDR1 MNHEY, CDR2 SMNVEV (reference sequence). V was shortened by 3 bases and J by 2 bases, with 23 bases between the two germline ends. The CDR3 DNA follows: TGTGCCAGCAGTTTTTTCGGGTACTCTCAGGGGACGGCCTACGAGCAGTACTTC. This gives the protein CASSFFGYSQGTAYEQYF.

This chain uses TRBV10-2 with TRBJ2-1; 10 bases align to TRBD1. The CDR3 is 14 amino acids. After removal of 4 bases from V and 7 bases from J, the junction contained 4 bases not matched to a gene. The germline gives CDR1 WSHSY, CDR2 SAAADI. CDR3 nucleotides: TGCGCCAGCAGTGGACAGGGGGCTGGAAATGAGCAGTTCTTC. Its protein is CASSGQGAGNEQFF.

This sequence joins TRBV18 and TRBJ1-4, with D hard to call. This CDR3 has 15 residues. The V gene's germline CDR1 is KGHSH and CDR2 LQKENI. The V end was cut by 0 bases, the J end by 7 bases, with 12 bases between. The CDR3 DNA follows: TGTGCCAGCTCACCACCAAGAGGGAATAGTGAAAAACTGTTTTTT. Amino acids: CASSPPRGNSEKLFF.

The J gene is TRBJ1-6, the V gene TRBV6-2 or TRBV6-3, with 9 nucleotides matching TRBD1. Germline assignment: CDR1 MNHEY and CDR2 SVGEGT. J was trimmed by 0 bases and V by 0 bases; bases with no gene match: 9. The CDR3 extends over 20 amino acids. CDR3 amino acids: CASSYSRDRALSSYNSPLHF. For the CDR3, the DNA is TGTGCCAGCAGTTACTCGAGGGACAGGGCCTTAAGCTCCTATAATTCACCCCTCCACTTT.

This chain joins TRBV27 and TRBJ1-5; tentative D call: TRBD1 (6 bases). V dropped 5 bases and J dropped 0 bases, with 11 bases sitting between them. The CDR3 consists of 15 residues. Per germline, CDR1 MNHEY and CDR2 SMNVEV (reference sequence). The chain's CDR3 is CASSAGQNSNQPQHF. DNA for the CDR3: TGTGCCAGCAGTGCAGGACAGAATAGCAATCAGCCCCAGCATTTT.

The V gene is TRBV6-2 or TRBV6-3, the J gene TRBJ2-5; 15 nucleotides agree with TRBD2. The V gene's germline CDR1 is MNHEY and CDR2 SVGEGT. J gave up 2 bases and V 5 bases, and 9 bases lay outside the gene matches. The CDR3 loop spans 18 amino acids. In DNA, the CDR3 is TGTGCCAGCAGTCCCGGACTAGCGGGGGGGCTCCCTCAAGAGACCCAGTACTTC. This sequence encodes CASSPGLAGGLPQETQYF.

The gene calls are TRBV11-2 and TRBJ2-1; unclear D gene. Germline-derived CDR1 and CDR2 are SGHAT and FQNNGV. The CDR3 is made up of 11 amino acids. Trimming shortened V by 6 bases and J by 9 bases, and 9 bases separated the two germline ends. In DNA, the CDR3 is TGTGCCAGCAGTCCGTCTCTTGAGCAGTTCTTC. Encoded protein: CASSPSLEQFF.

The J gene is TRBJ2-2, the V gene TRBV11-1; no clear D gene. V shed 8 bases and J shed 1 base, with 14 bases lying between them. This CDR3 is 15 amino acids long. Germline lookup yields CDR1 SGHAT and CDR2 FQDESV (reference sequence). The CDR3, as DNA: TGTGCCAGCGCCCTCTCGACACGGAACACCGGGGAGCTGTTTTTT. It specifies CASALSTRNTGELFF.

The chain joins TRBV4-1 to TRBJ1-6; a weak D match, TRBD1 (6 bases). From germline, CDR1 is MGHRA and CDR2 YSYEKL. The CDR3 spans 16 residues. Trimming removed 0 bases from V and 10 bases from J, with 16 bases in between. The CDR3 region is CASSQDRGRVESPLHF. The CDR3 region has the DNA TGCGCCAGCAGCCAAGATAGGGGGAGGGTTGAGTCACCCCTCCACTTT.

V gene TRBV10-3 combines with J gene TRBJ2-1; the match to TRBD2 covers 7 bases. This CDR3 comprises 15 residues. Germline V gives CDR1 ENHRY, CDR2 SYGVKD. V was pared by 7 bases and J by 2 bases, with 8 bases of the junction left unmatched. The CDR3 spells CAIMAAGTPYNEQFF. CDR3 in DNA: TGTGCCATCATGGCAGCGGGGACTCCCTACAATGAGCAGTTCTTC.